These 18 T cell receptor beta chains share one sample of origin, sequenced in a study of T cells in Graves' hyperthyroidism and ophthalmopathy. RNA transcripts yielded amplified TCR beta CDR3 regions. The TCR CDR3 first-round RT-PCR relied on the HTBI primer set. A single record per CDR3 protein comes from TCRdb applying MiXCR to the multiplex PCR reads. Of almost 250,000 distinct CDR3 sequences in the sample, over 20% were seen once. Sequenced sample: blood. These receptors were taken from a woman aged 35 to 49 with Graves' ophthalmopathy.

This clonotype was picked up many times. CDR3 in amino acids: CASLQGGVGGNTIYF. The CDR3 region has the DNA TGTGCCAGCCTCCAGGGAGGGGTCGGCGGAAACACCATATATTTT. The chain couples TRBV5-5 to TRBJ1-3; maybe TRBD1 (5 bases). Germline V CDR1 and CDR2: SGHKS, YYEKEE (reference sequence). The CDR3 spans 15 residues. The V gene lost 7 bases and the J gene lost 4 bases, with 18 bases spanning the gap.

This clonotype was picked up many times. CDR3 sequence: CASSPTGFGNQPQHF. The CDR3 DNA reads TGTGCCAGCAGTCCGACAGGGTTTGGTAATCAGCCCCAGCATTTT. This rearrangement joins TRBV12-3 or TRBV12-4 to TRBJ1-5; 7 bases are shared with TRBD1. The CDR3 sequence is 15 residues long. Trimming at V came to 5 bases and at J to 4 bases, leaving 8 bases not matched to a gene.

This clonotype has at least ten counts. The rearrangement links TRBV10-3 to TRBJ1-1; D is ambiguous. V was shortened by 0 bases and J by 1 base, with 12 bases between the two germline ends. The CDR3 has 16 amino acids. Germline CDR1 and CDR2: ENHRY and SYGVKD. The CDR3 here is CAISESESGENTEAFF. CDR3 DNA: TGTGCCATCAGTGAGTCGGAAAGTGGAGAGAACACTGAAGCTTTCTTT.

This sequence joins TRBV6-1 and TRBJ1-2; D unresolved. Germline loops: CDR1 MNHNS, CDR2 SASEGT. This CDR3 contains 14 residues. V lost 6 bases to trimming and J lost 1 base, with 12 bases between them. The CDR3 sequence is CASSGERGNYGYTF. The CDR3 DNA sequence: TGTGCCAGCAGCGGAGAACGGGGTAACTATGGCTACACCTTC.

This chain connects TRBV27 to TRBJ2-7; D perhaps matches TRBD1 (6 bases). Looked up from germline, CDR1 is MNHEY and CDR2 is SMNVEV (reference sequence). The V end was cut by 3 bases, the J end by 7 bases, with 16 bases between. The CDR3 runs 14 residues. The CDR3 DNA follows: TGTGCCAGCAGTTTCGGCAGGGGAGTTGGGGAGCAGTACTTC. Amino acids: CASSFGRGVGEQYF.

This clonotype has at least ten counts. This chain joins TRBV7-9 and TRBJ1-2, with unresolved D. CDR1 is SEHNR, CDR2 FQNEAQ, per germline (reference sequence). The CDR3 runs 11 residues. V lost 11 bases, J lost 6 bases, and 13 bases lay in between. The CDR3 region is CASDNADGYTF. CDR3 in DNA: TGTGCCTCCGATAACGCCGATGGCTACACCTTC.

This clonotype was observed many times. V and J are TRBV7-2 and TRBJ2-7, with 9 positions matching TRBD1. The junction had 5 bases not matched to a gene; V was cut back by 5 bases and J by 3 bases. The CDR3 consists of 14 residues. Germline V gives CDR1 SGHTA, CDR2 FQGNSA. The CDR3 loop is CASSPRDRVYEQYF. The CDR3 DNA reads TGTGCCAGCAGCCCCCGGGACAGGGTCTACGAGCAGTACTTC. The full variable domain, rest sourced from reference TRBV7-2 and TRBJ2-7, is GAGVSQSPSNKVTEKGKDVELRCDPISGHTALYWYRQSLGQGLEFLIYFQGNSAPDKSGLPSDRFSAERTGGSVSTLTIQRTQQEDSAVYLCASSPRDRVYEQYFGPGTRLTVT.

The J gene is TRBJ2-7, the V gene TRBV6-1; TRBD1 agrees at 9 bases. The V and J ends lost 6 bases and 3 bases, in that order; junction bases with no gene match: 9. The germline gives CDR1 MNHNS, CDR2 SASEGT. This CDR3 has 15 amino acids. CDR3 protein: CASRTSGQGVYEQYF. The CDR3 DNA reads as TGTGCCAGCAGAACATCGGGACAGGGTGTCTACGAGCAGTACTTC.

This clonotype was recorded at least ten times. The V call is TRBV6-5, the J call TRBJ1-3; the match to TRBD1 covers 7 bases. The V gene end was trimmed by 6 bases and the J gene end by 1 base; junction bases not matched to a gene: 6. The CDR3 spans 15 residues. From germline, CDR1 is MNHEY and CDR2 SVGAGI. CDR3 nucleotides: TGTGCCAGCAGGGGACAGCCAATGTCTGGAAACACCATATATTTT. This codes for CASRGQPMSGNTIYF.

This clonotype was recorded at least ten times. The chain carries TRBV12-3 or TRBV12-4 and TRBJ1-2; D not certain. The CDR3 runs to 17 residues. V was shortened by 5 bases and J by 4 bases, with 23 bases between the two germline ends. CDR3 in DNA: TGTGCCAGCAGTACAGCAGGCTCCACAACCCAACTCTATGGCTACACCTTC. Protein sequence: CASSTAGSTTQLYGYTF.

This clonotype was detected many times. CDR3 sequence reads: CASSASGTGVYEQYF. In DNA, the CDR3 is TGTGCCAGCAGTGCCTCCGGGACAGGGGTCTACGAGCAGTACTTC. The genes are TRBV28 and TRBJ2-7; 10 bases are a match to TRBD1. Trimming cost V 5 bases and J 3 bases; bases outside gene matches: 7. Per germline, CDR1 MDHEN and CDR2 SYDVKM. The CDR3 covers 15 residues.

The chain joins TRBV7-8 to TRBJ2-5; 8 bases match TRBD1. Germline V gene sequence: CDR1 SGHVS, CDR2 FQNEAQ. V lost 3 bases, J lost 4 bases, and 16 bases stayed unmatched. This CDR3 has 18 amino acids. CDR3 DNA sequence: TGTGCCAGCAGCTTCCCCGTCCCGACCTTGACAGGGGCAGAGACCCAGTACTTC. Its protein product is CASSFPVPTLTGAETQYF. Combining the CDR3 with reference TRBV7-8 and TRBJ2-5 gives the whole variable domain GAGVSQSPRYKVAKRGQDVALRCDPISGHVSLFWYQQALGQGPEFLTYFQNEAQLDKSGLPSDRFFAERPEGSVSTLKIQRTQQEDSAVYLCASSFPVPTLTGAETQYFGPGTRLLVL.

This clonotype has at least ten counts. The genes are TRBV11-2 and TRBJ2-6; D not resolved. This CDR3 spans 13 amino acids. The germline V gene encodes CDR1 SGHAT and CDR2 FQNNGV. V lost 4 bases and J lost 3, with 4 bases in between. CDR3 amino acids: CASSSDGANVLTF. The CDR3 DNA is TGTGCCAGCAGCTCTGATGGGGCCAACGTCCTGACTTTC. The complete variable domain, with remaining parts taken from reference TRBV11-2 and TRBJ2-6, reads EAGVAQSPRYKIIEKRQSVAFWCNPISGHATLYWYQQILGQGPKLLIQFQNNGVVDDSQLPKDRFSAERLKGVDSTLKIQPAKLEDSAVYLCASSSDGANVLTFGAGSRLTVL.

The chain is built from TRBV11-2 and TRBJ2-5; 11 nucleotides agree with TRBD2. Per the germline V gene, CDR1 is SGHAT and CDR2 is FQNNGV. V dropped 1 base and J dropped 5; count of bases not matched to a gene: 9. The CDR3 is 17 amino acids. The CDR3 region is CASSLVGVAGGLETQYF. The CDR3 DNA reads TGTGCCAGCAGCTTAGTGGGGGTAGCGGGGGGGCTGGAGACCCAGTACTTC.

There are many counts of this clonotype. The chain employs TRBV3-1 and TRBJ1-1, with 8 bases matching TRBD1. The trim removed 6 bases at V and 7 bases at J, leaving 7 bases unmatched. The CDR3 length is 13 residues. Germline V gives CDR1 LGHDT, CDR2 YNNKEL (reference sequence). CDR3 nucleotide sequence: TGTGCCAGCAGTCTGGCAGGGGGCGTTGAAGCTTTCTTT. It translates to CASSLAGGVEAFF.

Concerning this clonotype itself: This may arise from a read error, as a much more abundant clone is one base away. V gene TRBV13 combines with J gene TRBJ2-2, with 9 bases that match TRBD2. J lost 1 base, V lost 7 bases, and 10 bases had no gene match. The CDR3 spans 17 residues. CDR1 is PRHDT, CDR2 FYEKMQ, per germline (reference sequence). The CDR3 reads CASIIGLAMLNTGELFF. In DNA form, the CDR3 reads TGTGCCAGCATCATAGGACTAGCGATGCTGAACACCGGGGAGCTGTTTTTT. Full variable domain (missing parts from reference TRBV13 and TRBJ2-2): AAGVIQSPRHLIKEKRETATLKCYPIPRHDTVYWYQQGPGQDPQFLISFYEKMQSDKGSIPDRFSAQQFSDYHSELNMSSLELGDSALYFCASIIGLAMLNTGELFFGEGSRLTVL.

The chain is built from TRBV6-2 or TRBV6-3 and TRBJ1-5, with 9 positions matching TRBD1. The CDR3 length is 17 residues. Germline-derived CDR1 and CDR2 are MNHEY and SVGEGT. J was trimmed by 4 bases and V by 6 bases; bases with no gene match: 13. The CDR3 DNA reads TGTGCCAGCAGCGAGCGGGGACAGGGAGGGCCTAATCAGCCCCAGCATTTT. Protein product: CASSERGQGGPNQPQHF.

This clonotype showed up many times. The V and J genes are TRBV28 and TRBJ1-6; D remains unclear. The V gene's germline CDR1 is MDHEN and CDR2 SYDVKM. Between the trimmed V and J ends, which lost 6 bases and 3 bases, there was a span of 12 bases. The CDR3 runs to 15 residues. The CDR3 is CASSFPGDYNSPLHF. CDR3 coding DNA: TGTGCCAGCAGCTTCCCCGGGGACTATAATTCACCCCTCCACTTT.